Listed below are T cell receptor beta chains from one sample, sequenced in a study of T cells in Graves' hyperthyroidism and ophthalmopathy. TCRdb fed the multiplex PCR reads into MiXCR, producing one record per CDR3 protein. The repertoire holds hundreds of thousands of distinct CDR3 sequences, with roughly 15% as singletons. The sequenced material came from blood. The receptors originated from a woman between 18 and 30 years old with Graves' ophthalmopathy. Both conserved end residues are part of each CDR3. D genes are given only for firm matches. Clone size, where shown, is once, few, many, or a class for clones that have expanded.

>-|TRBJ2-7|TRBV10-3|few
TGTGCCATCAGTGAGGGAGGTCTCTTCTCCTACGAGCAGTACTTC
CAISEGGLFSYEQYF
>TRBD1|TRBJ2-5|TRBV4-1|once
TGCGCCAGCAGCCTAGGACCGGGACAGCCAATGAAGACCCAGTACTTC
CASSLGPGQPMKTQYF
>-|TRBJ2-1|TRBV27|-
TGTGCCAGCAGGGGGAAATCCGACAATGAGCAGTTCTTC
CASRGKSDNEQFF
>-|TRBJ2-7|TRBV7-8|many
TGTGCCAGCAGCCCACGGCGGGGGGACAGGCCCTACGAGCAGTACTTC
CASSPRRGDRPYEQYF
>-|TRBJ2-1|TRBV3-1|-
TGTGCCAGCAGCCAATCATCAGAGGTTTCTGAGCAGTTCTTC
CASSQSSEVSEQFF
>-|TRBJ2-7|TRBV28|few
TGTGCCAGCAGTTTATTGAGCCGGGCCAGCTCCTACGAGCAGTACTTC
CASSLLSRASSYEQYF
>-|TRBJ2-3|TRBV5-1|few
TGCGCCAGCAGCTTTGAGACAGCGCTCACAGATACGCAGTATTTT
CASSFETALTDTQYF
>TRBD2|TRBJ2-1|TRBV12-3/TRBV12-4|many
TGTGCCAGCAGTACCGCCCTAGCGGGCTTCTACAATGAGCAGTTCTTC
CASSTALAGFYNEQFF
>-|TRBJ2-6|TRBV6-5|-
TGTGCCAGCAGTTACTCAATGAGTCCGGAATACTCTGGGGCCAACGTCCTGACTTTC
CASSYSMSPEYSGANVLTF
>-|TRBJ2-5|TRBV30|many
TGTGCCTGGAGTGTACAGAACAGAGAACAAGAGACCCAGTACTTC
CAWSVQNREQETQYF
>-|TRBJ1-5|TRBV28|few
TGTGCCAGCAGCGGGCCAACTAATCAGCCCCGGCATTTT
CASSGPTNQPRHF
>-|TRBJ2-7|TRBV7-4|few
TGTGCCAGCAGCTTAGAAGCAGCTTTAGCCTACGAGCAGTACTTC
CASSLEAALAYEQYF
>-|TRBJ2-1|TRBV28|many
TGTGCCAGCAGTCACCCGGACTATCCCCGGCAGTTCTTC
CASSHPDYPRQFF
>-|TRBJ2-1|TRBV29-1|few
TGCAGCGTTGTCCTAGACAGTCTGGCCTCCTGCAATGAGCAGTTCTTC
CSVVLDSLASCNEQFF
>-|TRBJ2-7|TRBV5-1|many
TGCGCCAGCAGACTGGGAGGGGGCCCCGACTACGAGCAGTACTTC
CASRLGGGPDYEQYF
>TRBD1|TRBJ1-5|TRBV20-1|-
TGCAGTGCTGGGGGACAGGGAATTAATCAGCCCCAGCATTTT
CSAGGQGINQPQHF
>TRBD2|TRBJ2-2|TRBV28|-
TGTGCCAGCAGTTTAGCGGGAGCGGCATGGGCCGGGGAGCTGTTTTTT
CASSLAGAAWAGELFF
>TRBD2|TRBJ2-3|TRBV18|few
TGTGCCAGCTCACCGGGGCTAGCGGTTAGCACAGATACGCAGTATTTT
CASSPGLAVSTDTQYF
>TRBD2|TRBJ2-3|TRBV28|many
TGTGCCAGCAGTTTGCGGGGGGCGCGTACAGATACGCAGTATTTT
CASSLRGARTDTQYF
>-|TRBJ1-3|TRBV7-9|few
TGTGCCAGCAGCTTAGAGCGGGGTGGAGGAAACACCATATATTTT
CASSLERGGGNTIYF
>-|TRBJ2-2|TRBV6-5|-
TGTGCCAGCAGTTACTACTATAACACCGGGGAGCTGTTTTTT
CASSYYYNTGELFF
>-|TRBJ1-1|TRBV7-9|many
TGTGCCAGCAGCCCGCCGGTAGGATTGAACACTGAAGCTTTCTTT
CASSPPVGLNTEAFF
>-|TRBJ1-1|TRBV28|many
TGTGCCAGCAGTCGGACGACGCTGGCTGGTGAAGCTTTCTTT
CASSRTTLAGEAFF